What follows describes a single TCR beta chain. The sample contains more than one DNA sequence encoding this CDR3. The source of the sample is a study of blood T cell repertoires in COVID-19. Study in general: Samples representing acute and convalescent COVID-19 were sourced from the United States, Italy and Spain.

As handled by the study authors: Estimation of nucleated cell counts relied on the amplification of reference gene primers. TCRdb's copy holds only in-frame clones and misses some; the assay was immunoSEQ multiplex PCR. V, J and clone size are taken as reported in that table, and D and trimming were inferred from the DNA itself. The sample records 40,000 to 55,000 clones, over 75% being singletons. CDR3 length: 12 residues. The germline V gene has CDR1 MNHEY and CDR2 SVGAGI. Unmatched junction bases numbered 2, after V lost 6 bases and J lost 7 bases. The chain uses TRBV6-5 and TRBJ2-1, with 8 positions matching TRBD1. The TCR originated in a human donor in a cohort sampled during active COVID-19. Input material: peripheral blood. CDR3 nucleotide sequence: TGTGCCAGCAGGACAGGGGCGAATGAGCAGTTCTTC. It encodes CASRTGANEQFF.